These 20 T cell receptor beta chains were all obtained from the same sample, sequenced in a study of shared clonotypes between healthy human individuals. Profiled with immunoSEQ multiplex PCR; TCRdb holds only in-frame clones, not every one. The repertoire holds roughly 1,600,000 clones, with around 98.5% as singletons. Sequencing was carried out using naive CD4+ T cells sorted from blood. The subset here: CD45RA+ positively selected. The receptors were gathered from a man between 25 and 39 years old in good health.

As DNA, the CDR3 is TGCAGTGCTAGAACCTACGAGCAGTACTTC. It translates to CSARTYEQYF. V gene TRBV20-1 combines with J gene TRBJ2-7; D not certain. The germline V and J ends were trimmed by 2 bases and 2 bases, with 1 base remaining between them. The V gene's germline CDR1 is DFQATT and CDR2 SNEGSKA (reference sequence). The CDR3 is 10 residues long.

The rearrangement uses TRBV5-1 and TRBJ2-7; 9 nucleotides line up with TRBD1. Per germline, CDR1 SGHRS and CDR2 YFSETQ. CDR3 length equals 14 residues. J lost 7 bases, V lost 0 bases, and 5 bases had no gene match. CDR3 sequence: CASSLDRGPREQYF. For the CDR3, the DNA is TGCGCCAGCAGCTTGGACAGGGGGCCGCGGGAGCAGTACTTC.

The gene calls are TRBV10-3 and TRBJ2-2; D is unclear. V lost 6 bases to trimming and J lost 7 bases, with 6 bases between them. CDR1 is ENHRY, CDR2 SYGVKD, per germline. The length of the CDR3 is 11 residues. CDR3 sequence (DNA): TGTGCCATCAGGGTGTTCGGGGAGCTGTTTTTT. Protein product: CAIRVFGELFF.

V and J are TRBV5-1 and TRBJ1-4; D unresolved. The CDR3 runs to 16 residues. CDR1 and CDR2 (germline): SGHRS, YFSETQ. V gave up 0 bases and J gave up 8 bases, with 17 bases separating them. CDR3 coding DNA: TGCGCCAGCAGCTTGGCCTTCAGCGGGCTCGGGGAAAAACTGTTTTTT. Its translation is CASSLAFSGLGEKLFF.

In its sample, this clone was seen once. CDR3 nucleotides: TGTGCCAGCAGCCCCCGGGATCAACTTCCTCCCTACGAGCAGTACTTC. It codes for CASSPRDQLPPYEQYF. This rearrangement joins TRBV9 to TRBJ2-7; a possible D gene is TRBD2 (5 bases). Trimming took off 4 bases at V and 2 bases at J, with 19 bases between the two ends. This CDR3 is built from 16 residues. Looked up from germline, CDR1 is SGDLS and CDR2 is YYNGEE.

This rearrangement joins TRBV19 to TRBJ2-6; a weak D match, TRBD2 (7 bases). V lost 7 bases, J lost 1 base, and 20 bases lay in between. Germline loops: CDR1 LNHDA, CDR2 SQIVND (reference sequence). This CDR3 region has 18 residues. The CDR3 sequence is CASTQWGGLSSGANVLTF. CDR3 DNA sequence: TGTGCCAGTACCCAGTGGGGGGGGCTTTCTTCTGGGGCCAACGTCCTGACTTTC.

The genes are TRBV6-6 and TRBJ1-5; weak D call: TRBD1 (6 bases). Trimming took off 3 bases at V and 0 bases at J, with 9 bases between the two ends. CDR1 and CDR2 from the germline V gene are MNHNY and SVGAGI (reference sequence). There are 15 residues in the CDR3. The CDR3: CASSYGTLSNQPQHF. The CDR3 region has the DNA TGTGCCAGCAGTTATGGGACACTTAGCAATCAGCCCCAGCATTTT.

CDR3 sequence: CASSLVGPAGELFF. DNA of the CDR3: TGTGCCAGCAGCTTGGTAGGGCCAGCCGGGGAGCTGTTTTTT. The rearrangement joins TRBV5-4 to TRBJ2-2, with D uncertain. With 0 bases removed from V and 6 bases from J, the gap between germline ends came to 9 bases. The CDR3 contains 14 residues. Germline loops: CDR1 SGHNT, CDR2 YYREEE (reference sequence).

This chain links TRBV10-1 with TRBJ2-5, with D hard to call. V gave up 1 base and J gave up 5 bases, with 8 bases separating them. The CDR3 covers 13 residues. Looked up from germline, CDR1 is WNHNN and CDR2 is SYGVQD (reference sequence). CDR3 nucleotide sequence: TGCGCCAGCAGTGAGTACCTTAAGGAGACCCAGTACTTC. Protein product: CASSEYLKETQYF.

J is TRBJ1-1 and V is TRBV7-9; D is possibly TRBD1 (5 bases). This CDR3 is built from 12 residues. CDR1 is SEHNR and CDR2 is FQNEAQ in the germline V gene (reference sequence). Trimming took off 4 bases at V and 6 bases at J, with 9 bases between the two ends. The CDR3 loop reads CASSSTVSEAFF. CDR3 DNA: TGTGCCAGCAGCTCGACAGTATCTGAAGCTTTCTTT. Variable domain in full (rest from reference TRBV7-9 and TRBJ1-1): DTGVSQNPRHKITKRGQNVTFRCDPISEHNRLYWYRQTLGQGPEFLTYFQNEAQLEKSRLLSDRFSAERPKGSFSTLEIQRTEQGDSAMYLCASSSTVSEAFFGQGTRLTVV.

This clone was counted a single time. The chain joins TRBV6-1 to TRBJ2-1; D is perhaps TRBD1 (5 bases). The V end was cut by 5 bases, the J end by 7 bases, with 9 bases between. Looked up from germline, CDR1 is MNHNS and CDR2 is SASEGT. The CDR3 covers 12 residues. The CDR3 sequence: CASSLKGNEQFF. As DNA, the CDR3 is TGTGCCAGCAGTTTAAAGGGGAATGAGCAGTTCTTC.

Of note for this clone: One end of the junction does not line up with germline, which may come from a read error. V usage is TRBV6-5 and J usage is TRBJ2-5; the D call may be TRBD1 or TRBD2 (5 bases each). The CDR3 covers 15 residues. Germline assignment: CDR1 MNHEY and CDR2 SVGAGI. The CDR3 region has the DNA TGTGCCAGCAGTCCTTGGGACCCCAACCAGGAGACCCAGTACTTC. Its translation: CASSPWDPNQETQYF.

The chain joins TRBV2 to TRBJ2-7; the D gene is possibly TRBD1 (6 bases). This CDR3 is built from 17 residues. Trimming removed 5 bases from V and 3 bases from J, with 23 bases in between. Germline-derived CDR1 and CDR2 are SNHLY and FYNNEI. CDR3 amino acids: CASSKDSPGQGIYEQYF. As DNA, the CDR3 is TGTGCCAGCAGTAAAGATTCACCGGGACAAGGCATCTACGAGCAGTACTTC.

J is TRBJ2-3 and V is TRBV28; maybe TRBD1 (6 bases). The CDR3 is 14 residues long. The V end was cut by 6 bases, the J end by 7 bases, with 17 bases between. The germline V gene encodes CDR1 MDHEN and CDR2 SYDVKM. The DNA of the CDR3 is TGTGCCAGCAGCCATCCGACGGGACACAATACGCAGTATTTT. Residues: CASSHPTGHNTQYF.

The chain combines TRBV25-1 with TRBJ2-1; D remains unclear. CDR1 is MGHDK, CDR2 SYGVNS, per germline. V lost 7 bases to trimming and J lost 3 bases, with 16 bases between them. The CDR3 covers 15 residues. CDR3 residues: CASNPPRRCYNEQFF. In DNA, the CDR3 is TGTGCCAGCAATCCCCCGAGACGATGCTACAATGAGCAGTTCTTC.

The rearrangement joins TRBV30 to TRBJ1-1; no definite D call. Germline V gene sequence: CDR1 GTSNPN, CDR2 SVGIG (reference sequence). The CDR3 runs to 12 residues. V shed 3 bases and J shed 6 bases, with 11 bases lying between them. The CDR3 DNA is TGTGCCTGGAGCAAAACCGAGTCTGAAGCTTTCTTT. It codes for CAWSKTESEAFF.

This clone was observed a single time. This rearrangement joins TRBV27 to TRBJ1-2; D may be TRBD1 (5 bases). Trimming shortened V by 6 bases and J by 6 bases, and 17 bases separated the two germline ends. The CDR3 sequence is 14 residues long. Per germline, CDR1 MNHEY and CDR2 SMNVEV (reference sequence). In nucleotides, the CDR3 is TGTGCCAGCAGCCCACATGGGGGGAGCCATGGCTACACCTTC. This encodes CASSPHGGSHGYTF.

The V and J genes are TRBV29-1 and TRBJ2-5; D might be TRBD2 (5 bases). Germline V CDR1 and CDR2: SQVTM, ANQGSEA. Trimming shortened V by 6 bases and J by 5 bases, and 19 bases separated the two germline ends. The CDR3 covers 14 residues. CDR3 in DNA: TGCAGCGTCGCTAGCAAGTTTGAGGTGGAGACCCAGTACTTC. Protein product: CSVASKFEVETQYF.

This sequence joins TRBV11-2 and TRBJ2-3, with 9 bases aligning to TRBD1. The CDR3 spans 15 residues. Germline CDR1 SGHAT, CDR2 FQNNGV. V shed 5 bases and J 1 base; nucleotides not matched to a gene: 4. CDR3 amino acids: CASSHRQGGTDTQYF. Written as DNA, the CDR3 is TGTGCCAGCAGCCATCGACAGGGGGGCACAGATACGCAGTATTTT.

This chain joins TRBV9 and TRBJ2-2, with D perhaps matching TRBD1 (6 bases). Germline CDR1 and CDR2: SGDLS and YYNGEE. V was pared by 3 bases and J by 1 base, with 13 bases between. This CDR3 comprises 16 residues. The CDR3 reads CASSGKTGVNTGELFF. For the CDR3, the DNA is TGTGCCAGCAGCGGTAAGACAGGAGTGAACACCGGGGAGCTGTTTTTT.